This TCR beta chain was captured by sequencing in a study of cytomegalovirus exposure and HLA in healthy donors. The PCR ran on 60 Vbeta and 13 Jbeta primers. Libraries were prepared by immunoSEQ multiplex PCR; TCRdb keeps only in-frame clonotypes and omits some of them. The sample holds 150,000 to 200,000 clones, 81% seen once. The sequencing input was PBMCs. The TCR comes from a middle-aged man in good health and CMV-seropositive.

CDR3 nucleotides: TGTGCCAGCTCTCTCGTGCTAGCGAACACCGGGGAGCTGTTTTTT. Encoded protein: CASSLVLANTGELFF. The chain uses TRBV18 and TRBJ2-2; D unclear. The germline CDR1 and CDR2 sequences are KGHSH and LQKENI. The CDR3 length is 15 residues. V lost 6 bases and J lost 0, with 11 bases in between.